The rows below give T cell receptor beta chains drawn from one sample of a study of T cell responses to AZD1222 COVID-19 vaccine. The repertoire was sequenced with immunoSEQ multiplex PCR; TCRdb's copy has only in-frame clones and lacks some. Of about 86,000 clones in the sample, roughly 88% are singletons; the top ten hold 4.5% to 6%. The starting material was peripheral blood, obtained on day 0 of AZD1222 vaccination. These TCRs come from an adult in good health. CDR3s include the opening cysteine and the closing phenylalanine or tryptophan. Part of the rows lack a size; the others show once, few, many or a class for expanded clones.

j_call: TRBJ2-1
clone_size: -
v_call: TRBV5-6
cdr3_aa: CASSLEAGTLRNEQFF

j_call: TRBJ1-1
clone_size: -
v_call: TRBV27
cdr3_aa: CASSLSGGRVTEAFF

j_call: TRBJ1-1
clone_size: once
v_call: TRBV28
cdr3_aa: CASSFGRGRGNTEAFF

j_call: TRBJ2-1
clone_size: -
v_call: TRBV24-1
cdr3_aa: CATSDSGRGNEQFF

j_call: TRBJ2-2
clone_size: -
v_call: TRBV10-3
cdr3_aa: CATAGPLTGELFF

j_call: TRBJ1-6
clone_size: -
v_call: TRBV28
cdr3_aa: CASSLFSPLHF

j_call: TRBJ1-2
clone_size: -
v_call: TRBV28
cdr3_aa: CASRQGAYGYTF

j_call: TRBJ2-7
clone_size: once
v_call: TRBV9
cdr3_aa: CASSVADLSYEQYF

j_call: TRBJ1-5
clone_size: -
v_call: TRBV28
cdr3_aa: CASSTGQGAWPQHF

j_call: TRBJ2-7
clone_size: few
v_call: TRBV30
cdr3_aa: CAWSVQVPYEQYF

j_call: TRBJ2-1
clone_size: -
v_call: TRBV7-7
cdr3_aa: CASSLGDRGTKYNEQFF

j_call: TRBJ1-5
clone_size: few
v_call: TRBV2
cdr3_aa: CASRVQGASNQPQHF

j_call: TRBJ2-2
clone_size: -
v_call: TRBV19
cdr3_aa: CASRLTKAGGELFF

j_call: TRBJ2-5
clone_size: -
v_call: TRBV6-5
cdr3_aa: CASSYSGPAQETQYF

j_call: TRBJ1-1
clone_size: -
v_call: TRBV7-9
cdr3_aa: CASSTGGTEAFF

j_call: TRBJ2-2
clone_size: once
v_call: TRBV15
cdr3_aa: CATSRDRQMAGELFF

j_call: TRBJ2-3
clone_size: -
v_call: TRBV7-8
cdr3_aa: CASRPRLAGGPSTDTQYF

j_call: TRBJ2-1
clone_size: -
v_call: TRBV6-2/TRBV6-3
cdr3_aa: CASSKAGTSRENEQFF

j_call: TRBJ1-5
clone_size: -
v_call: TRBV30
cdr3_aa: CAWSRAPGGNQPQHF

j_call: TRBJ2-1
clone_size: -
v_call: TRBV28
cdr3_aa: CASSDPRGGGFYNEQFF

j_call: TRBJ1-1
clone_size: -
v_call: TRBV19
cdr3_aa: CASSDRYNTEAFF

j_call: TRBJ2-1
clone_size: -
v_call: TRBV11-2
cdr3_aa: CASSLGDYPYNEQFF

j_call: TRBJ2-1
clone_size: -
v_call: TRBV5-4
cdr3_aa: CASSYAGSLSYNEQFF

j_call: TRBJ2-5
clone_size: -
v_call: TRBV2
cdr3_aa: CASSGTGQPQETQYF

j_call: TRBJ1-5
clone_size: -
v_call: TRBV9
cdr3_aa: CASSAQDGSNQPQHF

j_call: TRBJ1-2
clone_size: -
v_call: TRBV20-1
cdr3_aa: CSARDLPGYTF

j_call: TRBJ2-1
clone_size: -
v_call: TRBV6-5
cdr3_aa: CASSYQELEQFF

j_call: TRBJ1-5
clone_size: -
v_call: TRBV4-2
cdr3_aa: CASSPDRDQPQHF

j_call: TRBJ1-2
clone_size: -
v_call: TRBV7-9
cdr3_aa: CASSLSGQLRGYTF

j_call: TRBJ2-7
clone_size: -
v_call: TRBV28
cdr3_aa: CASSLGQYEQYF

j_call: TRBJ2-1
clone_size: once
v_call: TRBV27
cdr3_aa: CASSLWAAYNEQFF

j_call: TRBJ1-2
clone_size: many
v_call: TRBV5-4
cdr3_aa: CASSSEAPGGGWYGYTF

j_call: TRBJ1-1
clone_size: -
v_call: TRBV29-1
cdr3_aa: CSVGEMGHLNTEAFF

j_call: TRBJ2-1
clone_size: -
v_call: TRBV24-1
cdr3_aa: CATRAGQGEQFF

j_call: TRBJ1-5
clone_size: -
v_call: TRBV7-2
cdr3_aa: CASSARGGQPQHF

j_call: TRBJ2-4
clone_size: -
v_call: TRBV5-4
cdr3_aa: CASSKPGQGVSDIQYF

j_call: TRBJ1-1
clone_size: -
v_call: TRBV19
cdr3_aa: CASITPGVGSPELGAFF

j_call: TRBJ1-2
clone_size: -
v_call: TRBV2
cdr3_aa: CAINRQGAGYGYTF

j_call: TRBJ1-1
clone_size: -
v_call: TRBV18
cdr3_aa: CASSLTDNTEAFF

j_call: TRBJ2-1
clone_size: -
v_call: TRBV7-7
cdr3_aa: CASSFGQGAPNEQFF

j_call: TRBJ1-1
clone_size: -
v_call: TRBV10-2
cdr3_aa: CASRTGMNTEAFF

j_call: TRBJ1-2
clone_size: -
v_call: TRBV19
cdr3_aa: CASRKTDNYGYTF

j_call: TRBJ2-1
clone_size: -
v_call: TRBV5-1
cdr3_aa: CASSYTGVHEQFF

j_call: TRBJ2-6
clone_size: few
v_call: TRBV10-1
cdr3_aa: CASGLAGLKPSGANVLTF

j_call: TRBJ2-7
clone_size: -
v_call: TRBV7-2
cdr3_aa: CASSGGLASYEQYF